The present T cell receptor (beta chain) was sequenced within a study of T-cell memory formation after mild COVID-19. Turning to the study itself: TCR clusters were mostly donor specific.

Germline V gene lookup returns CDR1 SGHTA and CDR2 FQGTGA. The CDR3 has 13 amino acids. V dropped 5 bases and J dropped 8; count of bases not matched to a gene: 3. General study points: Clones contracting over day 15 to 85 were CD4/CD8 balanced, with later expanders leaning CD4+. Detection of some responders pre-infection suggested pre-existing cross-reactive memory T cells participated. Mainly in CM and EM were contracting CD4+ clones; CD8+ were in EMRA.

MiXCR was run by TCRdb on the 5' RACE reads, yielding one entry per CDR3 protein. The sample holds about 60,000 distinct CDR3 sequences, 12% seen once. This clonotype was detected only a few times. Antigen unknown. The chain joins TRBV7-3 to TRBJ1-2; TRBD1 aligns across 12 bases. Sequenced sample: PBMCs or a T cell subset sorted from them (not recorded which). The receptor was derived from a man younger than 35 who had mild COVID-19 (a few samples of this study predate the infection). Cell type and time point are not known. The CDR3 nucleotides read TGTGCCAGCAGCACCGGGACAGGGGGCGGCTACACCTTC. Protein: CASSTGTGGGYTF. The full variable domain, completed using reference TRBV7-3 and TRBJ1-2, is GAGVSQTPSNKVTEKGKYVELRCDPISGHTALYWYRQSLGQGPEFLIYFQGTGAADDSGLPNDRFFAVRPEGSVSTLKIQRTERGDSAVYLCASSTGTGGGYTFGSGTRLTVV.